The 5 T cell receptor beta chains reported below all come from one sample, sequenced in a study of CD8 T cells in Susac syndrome. Reverse transcription of about 0.5 to 1 ug RNA was carried out with random hexamers. TCRdb redid the calling of the immunoSEQ multiplex PCR reads with MiXCR, one entry per CDR3 protein. The sample carries 180,000 or so distinct CDR3 sequences, about 95% recorded once. Specimen: CD4+ T cells from PBMCs. These receptors originate from a human donor in good health.

The rearrangement uses TRBV28 and TRBJ1-2; 8 bases map to TRBD1. CDR1 is MDHEN and CDR2 is SYDVKM in the germline V gene. The CDR3 length is 14 residues. Trimming removed 6 bases from V and 2 bases from J; junction bases left unmatched: 5. CDR3 coding DNA: TGTGCCAGCAGCTCCAGGGGGCGAAACTATGGCTACACCTTC. The encoded protein is CASSSRGRNYGYTF.

J is TRBJ2-7 and V is TRBV2, with unresolved D. CDR1 is SNHLY, CDR2 FYNNEI, per germline. The CDR3 runs 14 residues. Trimming shortened V by 3 bases and J by 2 bases, and 11 bases separated the two germline ends. CDR3 coding DNA: TGTGCCAGCAGTGACGGAATACCCCCCTACGAGCAGTACTTC. Its translation: CASSDGIPPYEQYF.

The rearrangement uses TRBV30 and TRBJ2-4; D is undetermined. Germline V gives CDR1 GTSNPN, CDR2 SVGIG (reference sequence). Trimming removed 0 bases from V and 2 bases from J, with 2 bases in between. CDR3 length: 12 amino acids. The CDR3 is CAWSVPKNIQYF. The CDR3 DNA reads as TGTGCCTGGAGTGTACCCAAAAACATTCAGTACTTC.

Concerning this clonotype itself: At one of its ends the junction is not consistent with the germline gene, which may arise from a read error. This chain connects TRBV29-1 to TRBJ2-2; D unresolved. CDR3 length equals 12 residues. CDR1 SQVTM and CDR2 ANQGSEA come from the germline V gene. CDR3 sequence (DNA): TGCAGCGCCTTTCTGAACCCCGGGGAGCTGTTTTTT. Translation gives CSAFLNPGELFF.

The V call is TRBV30, the J call TRBJ2-7; D is possibly TRBD1 (6 bases). Trimming removed 4 bases from V and 1 base from J, with 8 bases in between. The length of the CDR3 is 12 residues. Germline CDR1 is GTSNPN and CDR2 is SVGIG (reference sequence). For the CDR3, the DNA is TGTGCCTGGACCGGGACATCCTACGAGCAGTACTTC. This gives the protein CAWTGTSYEQYF. Full variable domain (outside the CDR3, taken from reference TRBV30 and TRBJ2-7): SQTIHQWPATLVQPVGSPLSLECTVEGTSNPNLYWYRQAAGRGLQLLFYSVGIGQISSEVPQNLSASRPQDRQFILSSKKLLLSDSGFYLCAWTGTSYEQYFGPGTRLTVT.